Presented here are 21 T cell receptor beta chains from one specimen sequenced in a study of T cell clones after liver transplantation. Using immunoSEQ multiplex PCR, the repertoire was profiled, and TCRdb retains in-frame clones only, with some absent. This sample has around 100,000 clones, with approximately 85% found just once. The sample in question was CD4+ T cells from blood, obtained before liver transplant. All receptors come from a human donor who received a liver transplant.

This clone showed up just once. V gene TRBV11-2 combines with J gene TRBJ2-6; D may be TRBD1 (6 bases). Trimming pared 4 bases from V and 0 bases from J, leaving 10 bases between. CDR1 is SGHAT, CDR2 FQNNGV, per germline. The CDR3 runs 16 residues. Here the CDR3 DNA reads TGTGCCAGCAGCTCGGGACATGTCTCTGGGGCCAACGTCCTGACTTTC. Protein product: CASSSGHVSGANVLTF. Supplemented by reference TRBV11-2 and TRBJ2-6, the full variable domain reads EAGVAQSPRYKIIEKRQSVAFWCNPISGHATLYWYQQILGQGPKLLIQFQNNGVVDDSQLPKDRFSAERLKGVDSTLKIQPAKLEDSAVYLCASSSGHVSGANVLTFGAGSRLTVL.

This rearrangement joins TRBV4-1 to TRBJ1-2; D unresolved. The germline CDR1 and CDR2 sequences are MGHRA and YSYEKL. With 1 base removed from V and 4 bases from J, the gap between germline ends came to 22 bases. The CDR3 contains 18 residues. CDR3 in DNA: TGCGCCAGCAGCCAAGTTCTGGTGGGTTCGGTATCCGTCTATGGCTACACCTTC. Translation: CASSQVLVGSVSVYGYTF.

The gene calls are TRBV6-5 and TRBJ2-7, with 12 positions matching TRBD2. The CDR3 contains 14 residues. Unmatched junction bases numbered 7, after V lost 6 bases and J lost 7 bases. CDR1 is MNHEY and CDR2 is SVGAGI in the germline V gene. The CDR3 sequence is CASRTSGGTWEQYF. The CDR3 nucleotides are TGTGCCAGCAGGACTAGCGGGGGTACCTGGGAGCAGTACTTC.

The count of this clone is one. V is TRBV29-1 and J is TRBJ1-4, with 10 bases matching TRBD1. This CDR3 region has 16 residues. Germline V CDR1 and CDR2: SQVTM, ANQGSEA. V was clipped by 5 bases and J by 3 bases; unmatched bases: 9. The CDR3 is CSVSGTGVSANEKLFF. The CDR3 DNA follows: TGCAGCGTTTCCGGGACAGGGGTCTCGGCTAATGAAAAACTGTTTTTT.

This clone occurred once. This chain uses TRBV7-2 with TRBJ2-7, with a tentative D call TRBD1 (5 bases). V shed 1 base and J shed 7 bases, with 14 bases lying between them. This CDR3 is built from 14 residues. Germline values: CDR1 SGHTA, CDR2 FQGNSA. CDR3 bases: TGTGCCAGCAGCTTAGGTGAAACAGGCCTTGAGCAGTACTTC. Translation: CASSLGETGLEQYF.

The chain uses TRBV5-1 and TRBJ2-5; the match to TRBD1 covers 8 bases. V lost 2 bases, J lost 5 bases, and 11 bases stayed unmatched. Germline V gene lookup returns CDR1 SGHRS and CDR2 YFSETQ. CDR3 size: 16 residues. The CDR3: CASSFQAPGGGETQYF. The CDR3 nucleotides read TGCGCCAGCAGCTTTCAGGCTCCAGGGGGCGGTGAGACCCAGTACTTC.

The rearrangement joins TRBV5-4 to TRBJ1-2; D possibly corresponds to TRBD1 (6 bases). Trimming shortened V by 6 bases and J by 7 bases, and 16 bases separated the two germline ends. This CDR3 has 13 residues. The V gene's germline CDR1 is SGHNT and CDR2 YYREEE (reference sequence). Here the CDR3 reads CASNSRQALGYTF. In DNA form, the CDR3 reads TGTGCCAGCAACTCCAGACAGGCCCTTGGCTACACCTTC. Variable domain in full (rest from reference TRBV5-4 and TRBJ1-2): ETGVTQSPTHLIKTRGQQVTLRCSSQSGHNTVSWYQQALGQGPQFIFQYYREEENGRGNFPPRFSGLQFPNYSSELNVNALELDDSALYLCASNSRQALGYTFGSGTRLTVV.

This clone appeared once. The CDR3 DNA reads TGTGCCAGCAGCAAACGGCCGACTAGCGGCGCGAACACCGGGGAGCTGTTTTTT. This codes for CASSKRPTSGANTGELFF. This rearrangement joins TRBV7-8 to TRBJ2-2; 9 nucleotides agree with TRBD2. The germline V gene encodes CDR1 SGHVS and CDR2 FQNEAQ. V shed 5 bases and J 0 bases; nucleotides not matched to a gene: 10. The CDR3 runs 18 residues.

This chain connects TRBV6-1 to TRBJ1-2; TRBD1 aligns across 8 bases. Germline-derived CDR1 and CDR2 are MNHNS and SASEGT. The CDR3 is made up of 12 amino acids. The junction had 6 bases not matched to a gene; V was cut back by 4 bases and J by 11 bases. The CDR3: CASSVRTGWYTF. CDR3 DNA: TGTGCCAGCAGTGTCCGGACAGGGTGGTACACCTTC.

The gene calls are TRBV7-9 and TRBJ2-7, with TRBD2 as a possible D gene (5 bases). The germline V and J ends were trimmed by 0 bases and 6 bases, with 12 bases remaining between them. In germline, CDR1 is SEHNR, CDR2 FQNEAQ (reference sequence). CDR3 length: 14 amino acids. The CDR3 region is CASSLAGVILEQYF. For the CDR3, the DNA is TGTGCCAGCAGCTTAGCGGGAGTGATTCTCGAGCAGTACTTC.

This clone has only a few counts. CDR3 bases: TGTGCCATCAGCTCTACAGGGGGCGTCGAAGATACGCAGTATTTT. It yields the protein CAISSTGGVEDTQYF. The chain links TRBV10-3 to TRBJ2-3; 9 bases map to TRBD1. The germline V gene encodes CDR1 ENHRY and CDR2 SYGVKD. The trim removed 6 bases at V and 5 bases at J, leaving 9 bases unmatched. This CDR3 region has 15 residues.

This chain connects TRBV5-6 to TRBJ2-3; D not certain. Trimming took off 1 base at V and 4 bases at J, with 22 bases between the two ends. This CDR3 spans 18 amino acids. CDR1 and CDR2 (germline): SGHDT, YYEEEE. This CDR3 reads CASSLLGWSTPRPDTQYF. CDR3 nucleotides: TGTGCCAGCAGCTTGCTGGGATGGTCGACCCCTCGGCCAGATACGCAGTATTTT.

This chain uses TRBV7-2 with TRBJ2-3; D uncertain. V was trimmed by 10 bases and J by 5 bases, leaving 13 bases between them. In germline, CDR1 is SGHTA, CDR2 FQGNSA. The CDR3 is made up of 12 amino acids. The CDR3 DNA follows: TGTGCCACCCGACGAGGTGGAGATACGCAGTATTTT. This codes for CATRRGGDTQYF.

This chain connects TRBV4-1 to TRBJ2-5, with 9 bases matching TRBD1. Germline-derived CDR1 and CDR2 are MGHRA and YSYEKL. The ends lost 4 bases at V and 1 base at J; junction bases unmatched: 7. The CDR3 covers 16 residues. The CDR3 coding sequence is TGCGCCAGCAGCCTGGGACAGGGAGGGGGCCAAGAGACCCAGTACTTC. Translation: CASSLGQGGGQETQYF.

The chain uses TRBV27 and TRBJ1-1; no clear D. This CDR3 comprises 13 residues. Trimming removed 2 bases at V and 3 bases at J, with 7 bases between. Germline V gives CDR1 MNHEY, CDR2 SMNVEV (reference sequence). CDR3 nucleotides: TGTGCCAGCAGTTTAAGTAGATACACTGAAGCTTTCTTT. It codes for CASSLSRYTEAFF.

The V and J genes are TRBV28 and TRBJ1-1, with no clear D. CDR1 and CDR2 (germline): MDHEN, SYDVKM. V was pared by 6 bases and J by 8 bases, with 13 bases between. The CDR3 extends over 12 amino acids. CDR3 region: CASRPRRLEAFF. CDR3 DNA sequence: TGTGCCAGCAGACCCCGGCGGTTGGAAGCTTTCTTT.

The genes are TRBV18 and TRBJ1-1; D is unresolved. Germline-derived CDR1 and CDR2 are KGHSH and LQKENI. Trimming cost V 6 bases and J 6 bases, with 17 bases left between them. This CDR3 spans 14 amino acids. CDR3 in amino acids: CASSSGRGGAEAFF. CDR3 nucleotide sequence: TGTGCCAGCTCCTCAGGACGGGGAGGCGCTGAAGCTTTCTTT. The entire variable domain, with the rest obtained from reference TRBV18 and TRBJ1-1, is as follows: NAGVMQNPRHLVRRRGQEARLRCSPMKGHSHVYWYRQLPEEGLKFMVYLQKENIIDESGMPKERFSAEFPKEGPSILRIQQVVRGDSAAYFCASSSGRGGAEAFFGQGTRLTVV.

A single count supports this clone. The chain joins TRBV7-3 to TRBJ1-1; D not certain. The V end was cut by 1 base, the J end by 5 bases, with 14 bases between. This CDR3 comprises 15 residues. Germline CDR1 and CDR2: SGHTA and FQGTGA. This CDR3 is CASSLNSGFGTEAFF. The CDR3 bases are TGTGCCAGCAGCTTAAACTCGGGTTTTGGAACTGAAGCTTTCTTT.

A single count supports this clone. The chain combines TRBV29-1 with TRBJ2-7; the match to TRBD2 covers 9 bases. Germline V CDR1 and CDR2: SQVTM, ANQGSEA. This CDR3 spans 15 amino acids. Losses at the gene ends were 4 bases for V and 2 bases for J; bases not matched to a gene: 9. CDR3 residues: CSVGASGTRTYEQYF. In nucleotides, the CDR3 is TGCAGCGTTGGGGCTAGCGGGACCCGAACCTACGAGCAGTACTTC.

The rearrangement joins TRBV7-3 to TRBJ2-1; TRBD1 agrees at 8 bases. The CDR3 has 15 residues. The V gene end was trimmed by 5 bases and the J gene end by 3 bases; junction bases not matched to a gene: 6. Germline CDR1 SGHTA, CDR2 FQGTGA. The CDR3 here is CASSPRTGIYNEQFF. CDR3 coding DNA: TGTGCCAGCAGCCCGAGGACAGGGATCTACAATGAGCAGTTCTTC. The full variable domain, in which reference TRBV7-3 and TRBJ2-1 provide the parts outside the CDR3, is GAGVSQTPSNKVTEKGKYVELRCDPISGHTALYWYRQSLGQGPEFLIYFQGTGAADDSGLPNDRFFAVRPEGSVSTLKIQRTERGDSAVYLCASSPRTGIYNEQFFGPGTRLTVL.

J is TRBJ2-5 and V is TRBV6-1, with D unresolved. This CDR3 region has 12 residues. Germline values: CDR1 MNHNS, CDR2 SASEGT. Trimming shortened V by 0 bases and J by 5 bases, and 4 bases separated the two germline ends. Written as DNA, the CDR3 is TGTGCCAGCAGTGAAGCCTCGGAGACCCAGTACTTC. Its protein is CASSEASETQYF.